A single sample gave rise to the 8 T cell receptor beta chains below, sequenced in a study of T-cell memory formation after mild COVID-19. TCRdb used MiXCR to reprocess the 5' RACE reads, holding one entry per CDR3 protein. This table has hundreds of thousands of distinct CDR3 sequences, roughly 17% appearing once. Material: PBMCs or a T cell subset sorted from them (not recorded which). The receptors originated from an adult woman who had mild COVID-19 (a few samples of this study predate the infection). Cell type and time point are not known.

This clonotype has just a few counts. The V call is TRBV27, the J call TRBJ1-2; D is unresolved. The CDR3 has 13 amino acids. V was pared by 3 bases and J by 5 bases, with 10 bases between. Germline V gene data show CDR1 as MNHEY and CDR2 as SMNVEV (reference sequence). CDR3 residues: CASSFGFGYGYTF. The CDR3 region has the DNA TGTGCCAGCAGTTTCGGGTTCGGATATGGCTACACCTTC.

In DNA, the CDR3 is TGTGCCAGCAGCCAAGGGGACAGGATGAACACTGAAGCTTTCTTT. Its translation: CASSQGDRMNTEAFF. V usage is TRBV4-2 and J usage is TRBJ1-1, with 8 positions matching TRBD1. The CDR3 consists of 15 residues. The germline gives CDR1 LGHNA, CDR2 YNFKEQ. With V trimmed by 1 base and J by 0 bases, 1 base remained unmatched.

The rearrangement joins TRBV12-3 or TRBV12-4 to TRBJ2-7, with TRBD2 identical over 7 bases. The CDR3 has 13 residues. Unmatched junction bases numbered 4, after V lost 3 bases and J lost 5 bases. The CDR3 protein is CASSFGGRNEQYF. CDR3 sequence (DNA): TGTGCCAGCAGTTTCGGGGGGAGGAACGAGCAGTACTTC.

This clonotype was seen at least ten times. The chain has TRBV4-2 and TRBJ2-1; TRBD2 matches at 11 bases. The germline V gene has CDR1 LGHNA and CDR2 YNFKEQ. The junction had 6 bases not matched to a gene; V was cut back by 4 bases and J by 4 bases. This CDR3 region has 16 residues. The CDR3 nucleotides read TGTGCCAGCAGCCCCACCGGGACTAGCGGATACAATGAGCAGTTCTTC. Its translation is CASSPTGTSGYNEQFF.

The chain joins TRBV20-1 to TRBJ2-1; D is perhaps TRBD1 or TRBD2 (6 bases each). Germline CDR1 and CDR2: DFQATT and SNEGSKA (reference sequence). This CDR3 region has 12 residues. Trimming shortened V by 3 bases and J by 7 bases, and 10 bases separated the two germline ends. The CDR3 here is CSASGGRNEQFF. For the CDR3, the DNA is TGCAGTGCTAGTGGGGGGCGAAATGAGCAGTTCTTC.

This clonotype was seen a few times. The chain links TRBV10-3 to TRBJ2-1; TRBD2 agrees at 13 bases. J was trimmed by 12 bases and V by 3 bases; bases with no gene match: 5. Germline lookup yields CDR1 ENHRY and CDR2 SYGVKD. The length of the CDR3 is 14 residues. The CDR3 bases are TGTGCCATCAGTGAACTAGCGGGAGGGCGGGGGCAGTTCTTC. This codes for CAISELAGGRGQFF.

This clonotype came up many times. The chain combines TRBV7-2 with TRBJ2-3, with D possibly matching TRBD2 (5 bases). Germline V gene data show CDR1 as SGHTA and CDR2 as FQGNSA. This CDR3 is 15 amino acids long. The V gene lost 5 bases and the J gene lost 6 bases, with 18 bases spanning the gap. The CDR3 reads CASSPLERRWDTQYF. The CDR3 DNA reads TGTGCCAGCAGCCCCCTTGAAAGGAGGTGGGATACGCAGTATTTT.

CDR3 nucleotides: TGTGCCAGCAGCCAATTTTCGCGGGGGGGATTCAGAGATACGCAGTATTTT. Amino acid sequence: CASSQFSRGGFRDTQYF. The V gene is TRBV3-1, the J gene TRBJ2-3; 9 nucleotides match TRBD2. Germline CDR1 reads LGHDT; CDR2 reads YNNKEL (reference sequence). This CDR3 is 17 amino acids long. Unmatched junction bases numbered 11, after V lost 2 bases and J lost 5 bases.